The sequence of this T cell receptor (beta chain) was determined in a study of cytomegalovirus exposure and HLA in healthy donors. Broader study findings: Association of a missense DCLRE1C variant with TCR beta V- and J-gene trimming was reported in a later analysis. Several top significant clusters appeared, in a later analysis, to be linked to common viral pathogens. Roughly uniform depth of sequencing across donors was assumed in presence/absence analyses. Indistinguishable V segments, including TRBV6-2 and TRBV6-3, were excluded.

The CDR3 sequence is 12 residues long. Germline CDR1 and CDR2: LNHNV and YYDKDF (reference sequence). Trimming took 5 bases from V and 5 from J, leaving 9 bases between them. PCR primers comprised 60 Vbeta and 13 Jbeta primers. Assay: immunoSEQ multiplex PCR; the TCRdb copy retains only in-frame clones and omits some. The repertoire table contains 140,000 to 150,000 clones. Regarding this clone: Its specificity is unknown.

This sequence joins TRBV15 and TRBJ2-5, with D uncertain. The sample was PBMCs. This sequence originates from a male donor in good health and CMV-seronegative. CDR3 protein: CATSHEWETQYF. CDR3 bases: TGTGCCACCAGCCACGAGTGGGAGACCCAGTACTTC.